This T cell receptor (beta chain) was obtained from a study of OX40 agonist ivuxolimab in advanced cancers. As for the study in general: Treatment of patients was with ivuxolimab, an agonistic anti-OX40 (CD134) antibody. Study-wide points: Dose levels from 0.1 to 3.0 mg/kg saw CD4+ and CD8+ blood T cells expand clonally by week 6.

Repertoires were generated with immunoSEQ multiplex PCR, while TCRdb's copy carries only in-frame clones and drops some. The sample has over 20,000 clones; under 80% are singletons. Trimming took off 0 bases at V and 2 bases at J, with 10 bases between the two ends. The length of the CDR3 is 15 residues. Germline-derived CDR1 and CDR2 are SGDLS and YYNGEE. With respect to this clone: Antigen specificity is unknown.

The TCR sequence derives from an adult with an advanced solid tumor such as melanoma, head and neck, liver or kidney cancer. This specimen was CD4+ or CD8+ T cells sorted from blood, taken in a trial of the OX40 agonist ivuxolimab. The genes are TRBV9 and TRBJ2-3, with D possibly being TRBD2 (6 bases). CDR3 sequence (DNA): TGTGCCAGCAGCGTAGGCCGGCGGGACACAGATACGCAGTATTTT. Its protein is CASSVGRRDTDTQYF. Based on the CDR3 plus reference TRBV9 and TRBJ2-3, the full variable domain is DSGVTQTPKHLITATGQRVTLRCSPRSGDLSVYWYQQSLDQGLQFLIQYYNGEERAKGNILERFSAQQFPDLHSELNLSSLELGDSALYFCASSVGRRDTDTQYFGPGTRLTVL.